What follows are 18 T cell receptor beta chains derived from one specimen sequenced in a study of vaccination effects on CD4 cells after COVID-19. Their antigen targets remain unknown. Within the ViraFEST assay, antigen-specific CD4+ T cells underwent expansion with viral peptide pools prior to sequencing. The culture ran for around ten days before CD4+ T cells were isolated. It was two doses of either the BNT162b2 or mRNA-1273 vaccine that participants received. The repertoire was sequenced with immunoSEQ multiplex PCR; TCRdb's copy has only in-frame clones and lacks some. The data contain about 32,000 clones, around three quarters of them singletons. The starting material was CD4+ T cells from PBMCs cultured with HCoV-229E spike peptides, obtained after COVID-19 vaccination. The receptors originated from a human donor who received a COVID-19 vaccine.

The chain combines TRBV16 with TRBJ2-3; 9 nucleotides agree with TRBD1. V was pared by 0 bases and J by 8 bases, with 6 bases of the junction left unmatched. This CDR3 comprises 15 residues. CDR1 is KGHSY and CDR2 is FQNENV in the germline V gene. The CDR3 reads CASSQSGQGTSTQYF. The CDR3 coding sequence is TGTGCCAGCAGCCAATCGGGACAGGGTACGAGTACGCAGTATTTT.

The rearrangement uses TRBV7-9 and TRBJ2-2; D tentatively reads TRBD1 or TRBD2 (5 bases each). Germline loops: CDR1 SEHNR, CDR2 FQNEAQ (reference sequence). V lost 2 bases, J lost 0 bases, and 13 bases lay in between. This CDR3 has 17 amino acids. Here the CDR3 reads CASSLMGLAANTGELFF. In DNA, the CDR3 is TGTGCCAGCAGCTTAATGGGGCTAGCCGCGAACACCGGGGAGCTGTTTTTT.

This clone has only a few counts. The rearrangement joins TRBV6-6 to TRBJ2-7, with D possibly being TRBD2 (6 bases). V was cut by 2 bases and J by 7 bases, with 18 bases left in between. This CDR3 is built from 15 residues. The germline CDR1 and CDR2 sequences are MNHNY and SVGAGI (reference sequence). CDR3 residues: CASSYGTPSGGEQYF. CDR3 in DNA: TGTGCCAGCAGTTACGGAACTCCGAGTGGGGGGGAGCAGTACTTC.

The CDR3: CASSLVAANTGELFF. The CDR3 DNA reads TGTGCCAGCAGCTTAGTTGCGGCCAACACCGGGGAGCTGTTTTTT. The chain joins TRBV7-6 to TRBJ2-2, with D unresolved. The V gene lost 1 base and the J gene lost 2 bases, with 8 bases spanning the gap. Germline V gives CDR1 SGHVS, CDR2 FNYEAQ. This CDR3 is 15 amino acids long.

This rearrangement joins TRBV18 to TRBJ2-3; D call uncertain. Germline values: CDR1 KGHSH, CDR2 LQKENI. The V end lost 0 bases, the J end lost 1 base, and 8 bases lay between the germline ends. This CDR3 is 15 amino acids long. The CDR3 is CASSPPGLRTDTQYF. Here the CDR3 DNA reads TGTGCCAGCTCACCACCGGGTTTGCGCACAGATACGCAGTATTTT.

The chain joins TRBV9 to TRBJ2-1; D gene unclear. The V end was cut by 3 bases, the J end by 3 bases, with 16 bases between. Germline CDR1 SGDLS, CDR2 YYNGEE. There are 16 residues in the CDR3. The CDR3 bases are TGTGCCAGCAGCGCATTGGGTGTCACTGGCTACAATGAGCAGTTCTTC. This encodes CASSALGVTGYNEQFF.

This clone appeared once. The chain couples TRBV4-1 to TRBJ1-1; D ambiguous. Trimming removed 0 bases from V and 1 base from J, with 6 bases in between. The V gene's germline CDR1 is MGHRA and CDR2 YSYEKL. The CDR3 covers 14 residues. CDR3 residues: CASSQEGWNTEAFF. The CDR3 DNA is TGCGCCAGCAGCCAAGAAGGGTGGAACACTGAAGCTTTCTTT.

The chain is built from TRBV6-5 and TRBJ2-1; no clear D gene. V lost 7 bases and J lost 0, with 10 bases in between. Germline V gene lookup returns CDR1 MNHEY and CDR2 SVGAGI. This CDR3 is 14 amino acids long. DNA for the CDR3: TGTGCCAGCAAGGATAGAATCTCCTACAATGAGCAGTTCTTC. It yields the protein CASKDRISYNEQFF.

The rearrangement joins TRBV11-3 to TRBJ2-1, with D hard to call. Germline loops: CDR1 SGHNT, CDR2 YENEEA. The CDR3 covers 13 residues. V was clipped by 2 bases and J by 10 bases, with 12 bases between them. CDR3 bases: TGTGCCAGCAGCTTACAAGGTGAACCCGAGCAGTTCTTC. It encodes CASSLQGEPEQFF.

This clone showed up just a few times. The chain links TRBV30 to TRBJ1-2, with 8 positions matching TRBD1. CDR1 is GTSNPN, CDR2 SVGIG, per germline (reference sequence). CDR3 length: 16 residues. V shed 4 bases and J 4 bases; nucleotides not matched to a gene: 14. The CDR3 nucleotides are TGTGCCTGGATCAAGACAGGGGTCCTGGGCACCTATGGCTACACCTTC. It specifies CAWIKTGVLGTYGYTF.

V and J are TRBV19 and TRBJ2-1; 7 bases line up with TRBD2. Germline V gives CDR1 LNHDA, CDR2 SQIVND (reference sequence). The CDR3 is 14 residues long. The ends lost 7 bases at V and 5 bases at J; junction bases unmatched: 8. The CDR3 nucleotides are TGTGCCAGTATCGCGGGACTAAACCACAATGAGCAGTTCTTC. The encoded protein is CASIAGLNHNEQFF.

This chain links TRBV5-1 with TRBJ2-1; 12 nucleotides align to TRBD2. Unmatched junction bases numbered 1, after V lost 1 base and J lost 8 bases. The CDR3 is made up of 14 amino acids. Germline V gene data show CDR1 as SGHRS and CDR2 as YFSETQ. The CDR3 DNA is TGCGCCAGCAGCTTGAGACTAGCGGGAGATGAGCAGTTCTTC. It codes for CASSLRLAGDEQFF.

This rearrangement joins TRBV20-1 to TRBJ2-7; TRBD1 might be the D (8 bases). The V gene's germline CDR1 is DFQATT and CDR2 SNEGSKA (reference sequence). The CDR3 spans 10 residues. The DNA for the CDR3 is TGCAGTGCTCGAGGGGGGGGGACAGGAGTC. Translated, it gives CSARGGGTGV.

V and J are TRBV5-6 and TRBJ1-5, with TRBD1 matching over 10 bases. Germline V gene lookup returns CDR1 SGHDT and CDR2 YYEEEE. This CDR3 has 14 residues. V shed 4 bases, J shed 6 bases, and the junction held 4 bases outside the gene matches. In DNA form, the CDR3 reads TGTGCCAGCAGCCTCCGGGACAGGGGTCAGCCCCAGCATTTT. It encodes CASSLRDRGQPQHF.

The rearrangement joins TRBV9 to TRBJ2-7; the D gene is possibly TRBD2 (5 bases). Trimming removed 4 bases from V and 5 bases from J, with 16 bases in between. This CDR3 contains 14 residues. The germline V gene has CDR1 SGDLS and CDR2 YYNGEE. CDR3 protein: CASSPRGGSHEQYF. DNA of the CDR3: TGTGCCAGCAGCCCCCGAGGAGGCTCTCACGAGCAGTACTTC.

The V and J genes are TRBV2 and TRBJ2-7, with 9 bases identical to TRBD2. The trim removed 4 bases at V and 3 bases at J, leaving 7 bases unmatched. From germline, CDR1 is SNHLY and CDR2 FYNNEI. The CDR3 consists of 15 residues. CDR3 loop: CASSVGSGGLYEQYF. The CDR3 DNA is TGTGCCAGCAGTGTGGGTAGCGGGGGCCTCTACGAGCAGTACTTC.

V is TRBV2 and J is TRBJ1-1; D perhaps matches TRBD1 (6 bases). V lost 5 bases and J 5 bases, leaving 15 bases between the germline ends. This CDR3 has 14 residues. Germline CDR1 and CDR2: SNHLY and FYNNEI. CDR3 amino acids: CASSRQGSVTEAFF. The CDR3 region has the DNA TGTGCCAGCAGTCGTCAGGGGTCTGTGACTGAAGCTTTCTTT. Complete variable domain (other parts from reference TRBV2 and TRBJ1-1): EPEVTQTPSHQVTQMGQEVILRCVPISNHLYFYWYRQILGQKVEFLVSFYNNEISEKSEIFDDQFSVERPDGSNFTLKIRSTKLEDSAMYFCASSRQGSVTEAFFGQGTRLTVV.

The chain carries TRBV7-2 and TRBJ2-1, with 15 nucleotides matching TRBD2. CDR1 SGHTA and CDR2 FQGNSA come from the germline V gene. The CDR3 is 17 amino acids. J was trimmed by 3 bases and V by 1 base; bases with no gene match: 1. The CDR3, as DNA: TGTGCCAGCAGCTTAGTGGGACTAGCGGGGGGCTACAATGAGCAGTTCTTC. It is translated as CASSLVGLAGGYNEQFF. Drawing the rest from reference TRBV7-2 and TRBJ2-1, the complete variable domain is GAGVSQSPSNKVTEKGKDVELRCDPISGHTALYWYRQSLGQGLEFLIYFQGNSAPDKSGLPSDRFSAERTGGSVSTLTIQRTQQEDSAVYLCASSLVGLAGGYNEQFFGPGTRLTVL.